This T cell receptor (beta chain) was found in a study of CD8 T cells in ankylosing spondylitis. This clonotype was counted many times. Its antigen is not identified. Libraries of TCR beta came from quantitative 5'-RACE with molecular barcodes. Via MiXCR, TCRdb re-called the 5' RACE reads, giving one row per CDR3 protein. The sample lists under 150,000 distinct CDR3 sequences, roughly 11% occurring once. Broader study findings: In peripheral blood, disease-linked CD8+ clones occurred at relatively low frequencies. Ankylosing spondylitis blood appeared to carry a characteristic TCR beta motif of 7 or 8 highly homologous variants.

This CDR3 is 13 amino acids long. Trimming removed 3 bases from V and 7 bases from J, with 10 bases in between. CDR1 is MDHEN and CDR2 is SYDVKM in the germline V gene. Source material: blood, either unsorted or a sorted T cell fraction (not recorded which). This receptor was taken from a female donor with ankylosing spondylitis or in good health (not recorded which). This chain joins TRBV28 and TRBJ2-1; D is undetermined. In nucleotides, the CDR3 is TGTGCCAGCAGTTTCACACAACATAATGAGCAGTTCTTC. Translating it yields CASSFTQHNEQFF.